The sample holds a few counts of the clone carrying this T cell receptor beta chain. Only in-frame clones appear in the TCRdb table, and some are missing; sequencing was by immunoSEQ multiplex PCR. The table has 230,000 or so clones, approximately 81% seen once. Exposed study participants had met a COVID-19 case within 2 weeks before entry. The record originates from a study of blood T cell repertoires in COVID-19. Study-level background: Sample material is recorded as cDNA or gDNA derived from T cells, B-cell-depleted T cells, or PBMCs.

The germline CDR1 and CDR2 sequences are ENHRY and SYGVKD. This CDR3 spans 14 amino acids. Sample: PBMCs or T cells enriched from blood (not recorded which). This TCR derives from a woman aged 45-65 years who had been exposed to COVID-19. The J gene is TRBJ2-2, the V gene TRBV10-3; D possibly corresponds to TRBD2 (5 bases). DNA for the CDR3: TGTGCTGCCAGAAGGGAGTTGAGGACCGGGGAGCTGTTTTTT. Protein sequence: CAARRELRTGELFF.